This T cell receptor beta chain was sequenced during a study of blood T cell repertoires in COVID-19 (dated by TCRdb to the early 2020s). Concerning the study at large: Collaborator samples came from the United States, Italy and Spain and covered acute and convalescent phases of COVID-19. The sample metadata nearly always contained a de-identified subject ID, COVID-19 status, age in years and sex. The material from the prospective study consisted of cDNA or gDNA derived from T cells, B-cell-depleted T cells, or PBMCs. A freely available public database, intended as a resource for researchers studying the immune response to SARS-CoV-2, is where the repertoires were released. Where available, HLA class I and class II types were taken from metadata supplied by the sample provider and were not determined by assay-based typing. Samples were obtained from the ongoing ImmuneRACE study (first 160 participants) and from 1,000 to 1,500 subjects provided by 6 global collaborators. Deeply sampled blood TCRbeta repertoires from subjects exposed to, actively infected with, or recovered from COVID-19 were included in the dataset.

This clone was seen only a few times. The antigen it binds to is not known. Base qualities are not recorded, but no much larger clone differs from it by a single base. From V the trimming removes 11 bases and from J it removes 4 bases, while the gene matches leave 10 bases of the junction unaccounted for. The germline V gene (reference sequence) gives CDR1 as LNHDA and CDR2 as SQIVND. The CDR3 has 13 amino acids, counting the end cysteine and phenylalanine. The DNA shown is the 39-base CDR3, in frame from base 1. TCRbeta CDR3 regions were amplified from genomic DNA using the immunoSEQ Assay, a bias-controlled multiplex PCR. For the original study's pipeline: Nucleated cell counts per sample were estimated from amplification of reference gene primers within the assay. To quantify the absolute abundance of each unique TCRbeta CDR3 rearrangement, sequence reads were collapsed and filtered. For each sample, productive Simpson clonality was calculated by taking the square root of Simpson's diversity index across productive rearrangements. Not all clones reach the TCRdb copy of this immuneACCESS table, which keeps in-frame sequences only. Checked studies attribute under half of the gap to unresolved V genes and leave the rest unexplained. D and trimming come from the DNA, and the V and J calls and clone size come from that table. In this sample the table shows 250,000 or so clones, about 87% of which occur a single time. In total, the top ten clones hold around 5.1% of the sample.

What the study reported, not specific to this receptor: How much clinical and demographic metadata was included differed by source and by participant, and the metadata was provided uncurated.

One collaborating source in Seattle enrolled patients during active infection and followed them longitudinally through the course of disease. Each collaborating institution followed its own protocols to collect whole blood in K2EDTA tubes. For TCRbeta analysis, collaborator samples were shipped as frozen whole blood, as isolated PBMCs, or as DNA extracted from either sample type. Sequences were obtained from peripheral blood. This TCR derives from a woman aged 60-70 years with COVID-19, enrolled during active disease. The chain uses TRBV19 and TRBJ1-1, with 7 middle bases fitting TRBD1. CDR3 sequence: CASSEGALTEAFF. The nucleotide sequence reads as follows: TGTGCCTCCTCCGAGGGGGCTCTCACTGAAGCTTTCTTT. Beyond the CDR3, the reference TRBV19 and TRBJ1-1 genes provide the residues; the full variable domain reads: DGGITQSPKYLFRKEGQNVTLSCEQNLNHDAMYWYRQDPGQGLRLIYYSQIVNDFQKGDIAEGYSVSREKKESFPLTVTSAQKNPTAFYLCASSEGALTEAFFGQGTRLTVV.